The 17 T cell receptor delta chains below come from one sample, sequenced in a study of Vδ1+ human thymocytes. The antigens of these receptors remain unknown. The template was reverse-transcribed extracted RNA. CDR3 amplicons came from multiplex PCR with pooled V-gene forward and constant-region reverse primers. TCRdb reran clone calling via CATT on the multiplex PCR reads. The data show tens of thousands of delta-chain clones, with about 31% seen just once and around 1.5% held by the top ten. Regarding the study as a whole: Highly polyclonal TRG and TRD repertoires with Gaussian CDR3 length distributions appeared in thymus.

Sequencing input: Vdelta1+ gamma-delta thymocytes from the thymus. The subset: FACS-sorted CD3+ TCRalphabeta- TCRVdelta1+ TCRVdelta2- thymocytes. These receptors were collected from a boy less than two years old who had congenital heart surgery.

V and J are TRDV1 and TRDJ1; 7 nucleotides agree with TRDD3. The CDR3 runs 22 residues. The germline gives CDR1 TSWWSYY, CDR2 QGS. The V gene end was trimmed by 1 base and the J gene end by 2 bases; junction bases not matched to a gene: 25. CDR3 sequence: CALGERPEIGLRIRLYTDKLIF. CDR3 nucleotide sequence: TGTGCTCTTGGGGAACGCCCGGAAATCGGGCTTCGGATACGACTATATACCGATAAACTCATCTTT.

This clone showed up just a few times. The chain has TRDV1 and TRDJ1; D possibly corresponds to TRDD3 (5 bases). This CDR3 has 21 amino acids. The ends were cut back, 0 bases at V and 9 bases at J, with 35 bases in the middle. Looked up from germline, CDR1 is TSWWSYY and CDR2 is QGS. The CDR3 protein is CALGELDGSPRWELVESELIF. The CDR3 bases are TGTGCTCTTGGGGAACTAGATGGGTCTCCTCGCTGGGAACTAGTGGAGTCGGAACTCATCTTT.

This clone occurred a few times. This sequence joins TRDV1 and TRDJ1, with 9 bases identical to TRDD3. CDR3 length: 18 amino acids. With V trimmed by 4 bases and J by 1 base, 13 bases remained unmatched. Germline V gene lookup returns CDR1 TSWWSYY and CDR2 QGS. CDR3 residues: CALGVTLLTGGGTDKLIF. CDR3 coding DNA: TGTGCTCTTGGGGTGACTCTACTCACTGGGGGAGGCACCGATAAACTCATCTTT.

This clone was picked up many times. The same CDR3 can be traced to other DNA sequences in this sample. The chain joins TRDV1 to TRDJ1; the D gene is possibly TRDD3 (5 bases). Trimming took 3 bases from V and 1 from J, leaving 21 bases between them. The CDR3 length is 18 residues. Germline V gene sequence: CDR1 TSWWSYY, CDR2 QGS. This chain's CDR3 is CALGDPRDPFTITDKLIF. In DNA, the CDR3 is TGTGCTCTTGGGGATCCTCGGGATCCGTTTACTATCACCGATAAACTCATCTTT.

Turning to this clone: Other DNA variants within this sample encode the same CDR3. The chain recombines TRDV1 with TRDJ1; 7 nucleotides line up with TRDD3. With 7 bases clipped from V and 11 bases from J, the junction kept 34 bases outside the gene matches. The CDR3 extends over 20 amino acids. CDR1 and CDR2 (germline): TSWWSYY, QGS. CDR3 sequence: CALVPGVQGVRAYWGPELIF. CDR3 sequence (DNA): TGTGCTCTTGTACCCGGGGTCCAGGGGGTTAGGGCGTACTGGGGTCCGGAGCTCATCTTT.

The sample holds one count of this clone. V gene TRDV1 combines with J gene TRDJ1; D uncertain. There are 18 residues in the CDR3. V lost 0 bases, J lost 5 bases, and 22 bases lay in between. Germline loops: CDR1 TSWWSYY, CDR2 QGS. This CDR3 is CALGELSLSGVGVDKLIF. DNA for the CDR3: TGTGCTCTTGGGGAACTCTCCCTTTCGGGTGTAGGTGTTGATAAACTCATCTTT.

V is TRDV1 and J is TRDJ1, with 11 bases aligning to TRDD3. Trimming at V came to 5 bases and at J to 3 bases, leaving 23 bases not matched to a gene. Germline V lookup: CDR1 TSWWSYY, CDR2 QGS. The CDR3 consists of 21 residues. CDR3 sequence reads: CALGSGLPRLGDTSCSDKLIF. For the CDR3, the DNA is TGTGCTCTTGGGAGCGGCCTTCCTAGGCTGGGGGATACTAGTTGTTCCGATAAACTCATCTTT.

This clone is termed medium-sized (0.01 to 0.1%). Other DNA sequences within the sample encode an identical CDR3. The chain links TRDV1 to TRDJ1; D gene uncertain. This CDR3 spans 19 amino acids. The ends were cut back, 1 base at V and 0 bases at J, with 21 bases in the middle. The germline CDR1 and CDR2 sequences are TSWWSYY and QGS. The CDR3 is CALGERRLFPPIYTDKLIF. The CDR3 nucleotides read TGTGCTCTTGGGGAACGACGCCTTTTCCCCCCCATTTACACCGATAAACTCATCTTT.

This clone was picked up a small number of times. Other nucleotide sequences from this sample produce the same CDR3. The V call is TRDV1, the J call TRDJ1, with D possibly being TRDD2 (6 bases). Per germline, CDR1 TSWWSYY and CDR2 QGS. V was trimmed by 4 bases and J by 0 bases, leaving 21 bases between them. This CDR3 comprises 18 residues. The CDR3 protein is CALGVRLPPRAYTDKLIF. The CDR3, as DNA: TGTGCTCTTGGGGTCCGCCTTCCGCCGAGGGCTTACACCGATAAACTCATCTTT.

This sequence joins TRDV1 and TRDJ1; TRDD3 might be the D (7 bases). V gave up 6 bases and J gave up 3 bases, with 41 bases separating them. CDR3 size: 23 residues. The V gene's germline CDR1 is TSWWSYY and CDR2 QGS. In nucleotides, the CDR3 is TGTGCTCTTGGCCCCCTAAGGCCTTCCCAGTTCTTGTGGGATACTCCTTACCCCGATAAACTCATCTTT. Its translation: CALGPLRPSQFLWDTPYPDKLIF.

V is TRDV1 and J is TRDJ1, with a weak D call TRDD3 (6 bases). The V end lost 4 bases, the J end lost 2 bases, and 20 bases lay between the germline ends. The CDR3 is 17 residues long. Germline CDR1 and CDR2: TSWWSYY and QGS. The CDR3 region is CALGVNPRTGPTDKLIF. The CDR3 DNA reads as TGTGCTCTTGGGGTCAACCCCCGTACTGGGCCTACCGATAAACTCATCTTT.

Concerning this clone: A read error may be the cause here, since a much bigger clone is one base away. The identical CDR3 is also encoded by other nucleotide sequences in the sample. J is TRDJ1 and V is TRDV1; D possibly corresponds to TRDD2 (5 bases). Trimming pared 4 bases from V and 0 bases from J, leaving 18 bases between. In germline, CDR1 is TSWWSYY, CDR2 QGS. This CDR3 spans 17 amino acids. The CDR3 nucleotides read TGTGCTCTTGGGGGAGGAGGTAGTTCCTCCAACACCGATAAACTCATCTTT. Amino acid sequence: CALGGGGSSSNTDKLIF.

This clone has more than one count but fewer than ten. The rearrangement uses TRDV1 and TRDJ1; 9 bases are shared with TRDD3. Germline V CDR1 and CDR2: TSWWSYY, QGS. The CDR3 has 19 amino acids. V was clipped by 4 bases and J by 2 bases; unmatched bases: 17. The CDR3 nucleotides are TGTGCTCTTGGGGGAACCTTCCTCCCGTACTGGGGGAGGACCGATAAACTCATCTTT. Encoded protein: CALGGTFLPYWGRTDKLIF.

V gene TRDV1 combines with J gene TRDJ1; the D gene is possibly TRDD3 (10 bases). There are 23 residues in the CDR3. The V and J ends lost 5 bases and 4 bases respectively, with 41 bases between them. Germline CDR1 is TSWWSYY and CDR2 is QGS. CDR3 protein: CALGTLPTPLTYWGIIHIDKLIF. In DNA, the CDR3 is TGTGCTCTTGGGACCCTTCCTACACCCCTCACTTACTGGGGGATCATTCACATCGATAAACTCATCTTT.

This clone came up many times. V and J are TRDV1 and TRDJ1; TRDD3 matches at 12 bases. Germline V gene data show CDR1 as TSWWSYY and CDR2 as QGS. The ends lost 3 bases at V and 1 base at J; junction bases unmatched: 24. This CDR3 comprises 23 residues. The CDR3 DNA reads TGTGCTCTTGGGGACCAAAGTTTCCCCTATTCCTACTGGGGGATACCCGGCACCGATAAACTCATCTTT. Residues: CALGDQSFPYSYWGIPGTDKLIF.

In its sample, this clone was seen a few times. This rearrangement joins TRDV1 to TRDJ1, with 11 bases matching TRDD3. V was pared by 1 base and J by 0 bases, with 1 base of the junction left unmatched. Germline CDR1 TSWWSYY, CDR2 QGS. The CDR3 runs to 16 residues. The CDR3 coding sequence is TGTGCTCTTGGGGAACACTGGGGGATAAACACCGATAAACTCATCTTT. Residues: CALGEHWGINTDKLIF.

The rearrangement links TRDV1 to TRDJ1, with a weak D call TRDD2 (6 bases). The germline V gene has CDR1 TSWWSYY and CDR2 QGS. V was trimmed by 2 bases and J by 0 bases, leaving 25 bases between them. The CDR3 has 20 amino acids. CDR3 sequence: CALGECGTPSAIGDTDKLIF. CDR3 in DNA: TGTGCTCTTGGGGAATGCGGCACGCCTTCCGCCATAGGAGACACCGATAAACTCATCTTT.